This T cell receptor (beta chain) was sequenced for a study of identical twins. Study-wide results and limits: Insertion counts were lower in abundant cord blood beta clonotypes, a trend that memory repertoires did not show. Compared with unrelated sharing, twin-shared out-of-frame alpha sequences had more low-probability sequences.

This clonotype was observed at least ten times. The antigen remains unidentified. Germline loops: CDR1 SGHTA, CDR2 FQGNSA. J gave up 2 bases and V 6 bases, and 7 bases lay outside the gene matches. This CDR3 is 15 amino acids long. Carrying unique molecular identifiers, the cDNA also gained a universal primer site through template switching. From the 5' RACE reads, TCRdb called clonotypes with MiXCR, one entry per CDR3 protein. The sample consists of roughly 700,000 distinct CDR3 sequences, 8.6% of them appearing once. These records were also assigned to another study, of yellow fever vaccine responses in identical twins. Turning to that study: The T cell response to vaccination in identical twins was reportedly partly convergent and partly personalized.

Sequenced material: PBMCs. The V call is TRBV7-2, the J call TRBJ2-7; 10 nucleotides agree with TRBD1. The source is a woman between 18 and 29 years old in good health. This chain's CDR3 is CASSLRDRGPYEQYF. In DNA form, the CDR3 reads TGTGCCAGCAGTTTAAGGGACAGGGGTCCCTACGAGCAGTACTTC. The complete variable domain, with remaining parts taken from reference TRBV7-2 and TRBJ2-7, reads GAGVSQSPSNKVTEKGKDVELRCDPISGHTALYWYRQSLGQGLEFLIYFQGNSAPDKSGLPSDRFSAERTGGSVSTLTIQRTQQEDSAVYLCASSLRDRGPYEQYFGPGTRLTVT.